The rows below give T cell receptor beta chains drawn from one sample of a study of a mutant IDH1 vaccine in newly diagnosed glioma. Their antigens are not known. This table comes from immunoSEQ multiplex PCR, and its TCRdb copy is limited to in-frame clones, with some not included. The data contain approximately 52,000 clones, about three quarters of them seen just once; the ten biggest clones take up around 4.6%. The material sequenced was PBMCs, taken from a glioma patient whose treatment included an IDH1 peptide vaccine. The receptors here all came from a woman aged 40 to 55 with glioma. Some clones in this sample may be carry-over from other donors' samples. The CDR3 runs from the conserved cysteine through the conserved F or W. D genes are given only for firm matches. Only part of the rows carry a size: once, few, many, or a class if the clone is expanded.

v_gene	abundance	j_gene	d_gene	CDR3aa	CDR3nt
TRBV19	NA	TRBJ1-5	NA	CASSTGPSYQPQHF	TGTGCCAGTTCGACAGGTCCATCTTATCAGCCCCAGCATTTT
TRBV5-1	NA	TRBJ1-6	TRBD1	CASSFGDRNNSPLHF	TGCGCCAGCAGCTTTGGGGACAGGAATAATTCACCCCTCCACTTT
TRBV19	NA	TRBJ1-4	NA	CASGNEKLFF	TGTGCCAGTGGTAATGAAAAACTGTTTTTT
TRBV18	NA	TRBJ2-5	NA	CASSPLQDRWAETQYF	TGTGCCAGCTCACCACTACAGGACCGGTGGGCAGAGACCCAGTACTTC
TRBV18	once	TRBJ2-4	NA	CASSPNQGGDIQYF	TGTGCCAGCTCACCAAACCAGGGGGGTGACATTCAGTACTTC
TRBV6-6	NA	TRBJ1-3	TRBD1	CASSTGGFSGNTIYF	TGTGCCAGCAGTACAGGGGGCTTCTCTGGAAACACCATATATTTT
TRBV7-2	NA	TRBJ2-1	TRBD2	CASSSGLAGGGEQFF	TGTGCCAGCAGCTCGGGACTAGCGGGAGGAGGTGAGCAGTTCTTC
TRBV11-3	NA	TRBJ2-7	NA	CASSPGLYEQYF	TGTGCCAGCAGCCCGGGGCTATACGAGCAGTACTTC
TRBV18	NA	TRBJ1-1	NA	CASSPGPEAFF	TGTGCCAGCTCACCGGGCCCTGAAGCTTTCTTT
TRBV2	NA	TRBJ2-2	NA	CASSEFIGVPNTGELFF	TGTGCCAGCAGTGAATTTATTGGAGTACCGAACACCGGGGAGCTGTTTTTT
TRBV7-2	NA	TRBJ2-7	NA	CASSLSIRGEYEQYF	TGTGCCAGCAGCTTAAGTATTCGCGGGGAGTACGAGCAGTACTTC
TRBV5-5	NA	TRBJ2-1	TRBD2	CASSFGGGGNEQFF	TGTGCCAGCAGCTTCGGCGGGGGGGGGAATGAGCAGTTCTTC
TRBV5-6	NA	TRBJ1-2	NA	CASTRTSYAGYTF	TGTGCCAGCACCCGGACGTCCTATGCGGGCTACACCTTC
TRBV7-9	once	TRBJ2-3	NA	CASSPPEIISTDTQYF	TGTGCCAGCAGCCCCCCGGAGATCATAAGCACAGATACGCAGTATTTT
TRBV12-5	NA	TRBJ2-5	TRBD2	CASGFGTSGEETQYF	TGTGCTAGTGGTTTCGGGACTAGCGGGGAAGAGACCCAGTACTTC
TRBV6-1	NA	TRBJ2-3	NA	CASGGTEHVSDTQYF	TGTGCCAGCGGCGGGACAGAGCATGTTTCAGATACGCAGTATTTT
TRBV14	NA	TRBJ2-7	NA	CASSQGYEQYF	TGTGCCAGCAGCCAAGGGTACGAGCAGTACTTC
TRBV6-6	NA	TRBJ1-2	NA	CASDDRSVVYGYTF	TGTGCCAGCGACGACCGATCTGTTGTCTATGGCTACACCTTC
TRBV7-6	NA	TRBJ2-7	NA	CASSLLLGEQSYEQYF	TGTGCCAGCAGCCTGCTGCTGGGGGAACAATCCTACGAGCAGTACTTC
TRBV18	NA	TRBJ2-1	NA	CASSPWGAAHNEQFF	TGTGCCAGCTCACCTTGGGGGGCGGCTCACAATGAGCAGTTCTTC
TRBV5-4	few	TRBJ1-5	NA	CASSLKWGKLDQPQHF	TGTGCCAGCAGCTTGAAATGGGGGAAGCTGGATCAGCCCCAGCATTTT
TRBV4-1	NA	TRBJ2-2	NA	CASSQDAGELFF	TGCGCCAGCAGCCAAGACGCCGGGGAGCTGTTTTTT
TRBV7-8	NA	TRBJ1-5	NA	CASTVGALPQHF	TGTGCCAGCACAGTTGGCGCGCTGCCCCAGCATTTT
TRBV7-2	NA	TRBJ2-5	NA	CASSLALQETQYF	TGTGCCAGCAGCTTAGCTCTCCAAGAGACCCAGTACTTC
TRBV4-1	NA	TRBJ1-1	NA	CASSQVWTDTEAFF	TGCGCCAGCAGCCAAGTGTGGACTGACACTGAAGCTTTCTTT